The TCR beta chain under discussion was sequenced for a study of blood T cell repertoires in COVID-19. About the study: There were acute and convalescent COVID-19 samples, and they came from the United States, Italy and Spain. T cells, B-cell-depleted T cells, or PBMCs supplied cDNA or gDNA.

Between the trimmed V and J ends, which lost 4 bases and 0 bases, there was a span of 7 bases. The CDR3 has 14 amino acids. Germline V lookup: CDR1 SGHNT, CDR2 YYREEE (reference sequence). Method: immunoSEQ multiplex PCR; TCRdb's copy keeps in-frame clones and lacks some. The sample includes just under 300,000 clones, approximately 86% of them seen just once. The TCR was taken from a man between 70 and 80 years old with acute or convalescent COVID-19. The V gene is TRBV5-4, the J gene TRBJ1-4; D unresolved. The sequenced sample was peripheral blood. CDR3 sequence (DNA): TGTGCCAGCAGCAACAAAACAACTAATGAAAAACTGTTTTTT. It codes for CASSNKTTNEKLFF.